These T cell receptor beta chains were read from a single sample in a study of tumor-infiltrating lymphocytes in oesophageal squamous cell carcinoma. TCRdb itself ran the PCR reads through MiXCR, one entry per CDR3 protein. Among tens of thousands of distinct CDR3 sequences, around 37% were seen once, and the ten largest hold roughly 19%. The sequenced sample consisted of esophageal tumor tissue. These receptors were obtained from a female donor with esophageal squamous cell carcinoma. Each CDR3 is given with its conserved first and last residue. The D gene is left open where the match is weak. Size is omitted from some rows. Given values are once, few, many or a class for expanded clones.

V gene	D gene	CDR3 length	clone size	J gene	CDR3 protein	CDR3 DNA
TRBV15	TRBD2	16	NA	TRBJ2-7	CATSDRTSGKYNEQYF	TGTGCCACCAGTGATAGGACTAGCGGGAAGTACAATGAGCAGTACTTC
TRBV2	NA	13	many	TRBJ1-1	CASRGQLGTEAFF	TGTGCCAGCAGAGGGCAGCTGGGGACTGAAGCTTTCTTT
TRBV7-2	TRBD2	14	NA	TRBJ2-1	CASSLGLGNNEQFF	TGCGCCAGCAGCTTGGGACTAGGAAACAATGAGCAGTTCTTC
TRBV20-1	TRBD1	15	NA	TRBJ1-3	CSARDLGGRQGPIYF	TGCAGTGCTAGAGATTTGGGGGGACGACAGGGACCCATATATTTT
TRBV11-2	TRBD2	14	NA	TRBJ2-1	CASSVPGLASEQFF	TGTGCCAGCAGCGTCCCGGGACTAGCGAGTGAGCAGTTCTTC
TRBV7-2	NA	11	NA	TRBJ2-3	CASSLLNTQYF	TGTGCCAGCAGCTTATTGAATACGCAGTATTTT
TRBV20-1	TRBD1	19	NA	TRBJ2-1	CSARDHGAPGQSSYNEQFF	TGCAGTGCTAGAGATCACGGGGCCCCGGGACAGAGCTCCTACAATGAGCAGTTCTTC
TRBV7-2	TRBD2	16	many	TRBJ2-1	CASSLGRTSGYNEQFF	TGTGCCAGCAGCTTAGGCAGGACTAGCGGATACAATGAGCAGTTCTTC
TRBV7-8	NA	13	NA	TRBJ2-5	CASSWAGRETQYF	TGTGCCAGCAGCTGGGCAGGGCGGGAGACCCAGTACTTC
TRBV12-3/TRBV12-4	TRBD2	15	few	TRBJ2-5	CASSFSGGPQETQYF	TGTGCCAGCAGTTTCAGCGGGGGCCCCCAAGAGACCCAGTACTTC
TRBV19	TRBD1	16	NA	TRBJ2-3	CASSIFLRGLEDTQYF	TGTGCCAGTAGTATCTTTCTCAGGGGGCTTGAAGATACGCAGTATTTT
TRBV27	TRBD1	15	many	TRBJ1-5	CASSTPDRGRGLRHF	TGTGCCAGCAGCACCCCGGACAGGGGACGCGGGTTGAGGCATTTT
TRBV7-2	TRBD1	16	NA	TRBJ1-2	CASSLEGTGVGYGYTF	TGTGCCAGCAGCTTAGAGGGGACAGGGGTCGGCTATGGCTACACCTTC
TRBV5-1	TRBD2	15	many	TRBJ2-3	CASSEWGGSTDTQYF	TGCGCCAGCAGCGAATGGGGGGGAAGCACAGATACGCAGTATTTT
TRBV19	NA	13	many	TRBJ1-1	CASSIGGNTEAFF	TGTGCCAGTAGTATCGGTGGAAACACTGAAGCTTTCTTT
TRBV7-2	TRBD2	16	NA	TRBJ2-3	CASSPRIAGGSDTQYF	TGTGCCAGCAGCCCCCGTATAGCGGGGGGGTCAGATACGCAGTATTTT
TRBV11-2	NA	15	many	TRBJ2-7	CASSFFGGPSYEQYF	TGTGCCAGCAGCTTCTTTGGTGGACCATCGTACGAGCAGTACTTC
TRBV12-5	TRBD1	14	many	TRBJ1-2	CASGMGTGRDGYTF	TGTGCTAGTGGCATGGGGACAGGGAGAGATGGCTACACCTTC
TRBV28	NA	12	medium-sized	TRBJ2-7	CALGRDSYEQYF	TGTGCCTTGGGGCGGGACTCCTACGAGCAGTACTTC
TRBV6-1	NA	12	many	TRBJ1-3	CASSTEGNTIYF	TGTGCCAGTTCGACCGAGGGCAACACCATATATTTT
TRBV6-1	NA	14	many	TRBJ2-3	CASKITSGVDTQYF	TGTGCCAGCAAAATCACTTCAGGCGTAGATACGCAGTATTTT
TRBV9	TRBD2	16	NA	TRBJ2-3	CASSVEGGGRTGTQYF	TGTGCCAGCAGCGTAGAAGGCGGGGGTCGCACAGGTACGCAGTATTTT
TRBV6-5	NA	13	NA	TRBJ1-5	CASSEQPEQPQHF	TGTGCCAGCAGTGAACAGCCTGAGCAGCCCCAGCATTTT
TRBV6-6	NA	13	many	TRBJ1-1	CASSYVLGREAFF	TGTGCCAGCAGTTACGTCCTAGGTAGAGAAGCTTTCTTT
TRBV19	TRBD2	16	few	TRBJ2-7	CASSIGGRAFSYEQYF	TGTGCCAGTAGTATTGGTGGGAGGGCCTTCTCCTACGAGCAGTACTTC
TRBV12-3/TRBV12-4	TRBD2	16	NA	TRBJ2-7	CASSFKPASGRYEQYF	TGTGCCAGCAGTTTCAAACCGGCTAGCGGGAGGTACGAGCAGTACTTC
TRBV12-5	NA	18	NA	TRBJ2-1	CASGLVRSGTNSYNEQFF	TGTGCTAGTGGTTTGGTACGGTCTGGCACCAACTCCTACAATGAGCAGTTCTTC
TRBV12-5	NA	11	many	TRBJ2-3	CASGFRDTQYF	TGTGCTAGTGGTTTCAGAGATACGCAGTATTTT
TRBV19	NA	15	many	TRBJ1-4	CASSIAAVGNEKLFF	TGTGCCAGTAGTATAGCGGCCGTTGGGAATGAAAAACTGTTTTTT
TRBV6-6	NA	12	NA	TRBJ1-5	CASRSGDQPQHF	TGTGCCAGCAGGTCAGGGGATCAGCCCCAGCATTTT
TRBV5-1	NA	15	NA	TRBJ2-6	CASRLGTSGANVLTF	TGTGCCAGCAGACTGGGGACTTCTGGGGCCAACGTCCTGACTTTC
TRBV3-1	TRBD2	18	NA	TRBJ2-7	CASSQLPGLAGGRNEQYF	TGTGCCAGCAGCCAACTACCGGGACTAGCGGGAGGAAGGAACGAGCAGTACTTC
TRBV6-6	NA	15	NA	TRBJ2-1	CASSYGESSYNEQFF	TGTGCCAGCAGTTACGGTGAAAGCTCCTACAATGAGCAGTTCTTC